One T cell receptor (beta chain) is described in this entry. This record comes from a study of patients and donors after allogeneic stem cell transplantation. TCRdb passed the RT-PCR reads through MiXCR, listing each CDR3 protein once. Altogether 900,000 to 1,000,000 distinct CDR3 sequences are present, about 20% being singletons, with the ten largest covering roughly 6%. The V gene lost 6 bases and the J gene lost 0 bases, with 13 bases spanning the gap. Germline V lookup: CDR1 SEHNR, CDR2 FQNEAQ (reference sequence). CDR3 size: 15 residues. Sequencing was carried out using blood, either unsorted or a sorted T cell fraction (not recorded which). The origin of this receptor is a human donor who was either an allogeneic HSCT recipient or a stem cell or donor lymphocyte infusion donor (not recorded which). It is not recorded whose cells these are; they may come from a transplant donor. V is TRBV7-9 and J is TRBJ2-3; possible D gene TRBD1, 6 bases. The CDR3 coding sequence is TGTGCCAGCAGTCAAGCGGACAGAAGCACAGATACGCAGTATTTT. Encoded protein: CASSQADRSTDTQYF.